Listed here are 20 T cell receptor beta chains from one sample, sequenced in a study of control samples from healthy donors and cancer patients. Profiling relied on immunoSEQ multiplex PCR, and the TCRdb table lists in-frame clones only, not all of them. The data show about 160,000 clones, about 90% seen once. The sequenced sample consisted of blood. The receptors come from a man aged 25-45 years in good health.

The V gene is TRBV28, the J gene TRBJ1-5, with D possibly matching TRBD1 (5 bases). V lost 3 bases and J lost 6, with 15 bases in between. Germline loops: CDR1 MDHEN, CDR2 SYDVKM. This CDR3 is 15 amino acids long. The CDR3 DNA reads TGTGCCAGCAGTTTGTCCAGGGTCTATTTTCAGCCCCAGCATTTT. This sequence encodes CASSLSRVYFQPQHF.

This chain joins TRBV28 and TRBJ1-2; possible D gene TRBD1, 6 bases. This CDR3 has 16 residues. V was shortened by 3 bases and J by 0 bases, with 14 bases between the two germline ends. Per the germline V gene, CDR1 is MDHEN and CDR2 is SYDVKM. The CDR3 here is CASSFGQGQANYGYTF. The CDR3 bases are TGTGCCAGCAGTTTCGGTCAGGGACAAGCTAACTATGGCTACACCTTC.

The gene calls are TRBV6-5 and TRBJ1-2; 8 nucleotides agree with TRBD1. Trimming removed 8 bases from V and 2 bases from J; junction bases left unmatched: 4. Germline V gene lookup returns CDR1 MNHEY and CDR2 SVGAGI. The CDR3 has 13 residues. The CDR3: CASAQGANYGYTF. In DNA, the CDR3 is TGTGCCAGCGCCCAGGGGGCGAACTATGGCTACACCTTC.

The gene calls are TRBV4-2 and TRBJ2-7; 8 bases align to TRBD2. With V trimmed by 0 bases and J by 3 bases, 19 bases remained unmatched. This CDR3 comprises 20 residues. Germline lookup yields CDR1 LGHNA and CDR2 YNFKEQ. The CDR3 loop reads CASSQDWSPPFSGVHYEQYF. CDR3 bases: TGTGCCAGCAGCCAAGATTGGTCCCCCCCCTTTAGCGGGGTCCACTACGAGCAGTACTTC.

This clone came up a few times. The V call is TRBV7-9, the J call TRBJ1-4; the D gene is possibly TRBD1 (6 bases). Trimming pared 1 base from V and 7 bases from J, leaving 13 bases between. The germline CDR1 and CDR2 sequences are SEHNR and FQNEAQ (reference sequence). The CDR3 spans 15 residues. CDR3 coding DNA: TGTGCCAGCAGCTTAGATGGGGGGGCTGGTGAAAAACTGTTTTTT. Amino acids: CASSLDGGAGEKLFF.

A remark on this clone: The identical CDR3 is also encoded by other nucleotide sequences in the sample. The V call is TRBV19, the J call TRBJ1-3; D gene uncertain. The length of the CDR3 is 14 residues. Germline CDR1 LNHDA, CDR2 SQIVND (reference sequence). Between the trimmed V and J ends, which lost 1 base and 4 bases, there was a span of 8 bases. CDR3 region: CASSIGTEGNTIYF. CDR3 in DNA: TGTGCCAGTAGTATAGGAACAGAAGGAAACACCATATATTTT.

The table lists this clone with many counts. V usage is TRBV4-1 and J usage is TRBJ1-1, with unresolved D. Trimming removed 10 bases from V and 3 bases from J, with 15 bases in between. Germline CDR1 reads MGHRA; CDR2 reads YSYEKL. The CDR3 totals 13 residues. The CDR3 DNA is TGCGCCACGGAAGGGAACGGCTACACTGAAGCTTTCTTT. It yields the protein CATEGNGYTEAFF.

This clone was detected only once. At one of its ends the junction is not consistent with the germline gene, which may arise from a read error. In the same sample, other DNA sequences code for this CDR3. The chain uses TRBV3-1 (or the pseudogene TRBV3-2) and TRBJ1-4; 9 bases fit TRBD1. Germline CDR1 LGHDT, CDR2 YNNKEL (reference sequence). CDR3 length equals 15 residues. The CDR3, as DNA: TGTGCTAGCAGTCAACACGGACAGGGGAATGAAAAACTGTTTTTT. Protein: CASSQHGQGNEKLFF.

The chain combines TRBV7-2 with TRBJ1-5; 7 bases map to TRBD1. This CDR3 has 13 amino acids. The germline V gene has CDR1 SGHTA and CDR2 FQGNSA. The V and J ends lost 4 bases and 7 bases, in that order; junction bases with no gene match: 4. DNA of the CDR3: TGTGCCAGCAGCTCGCAGGGGGAACAGCCCCAGCATTTT. It translates to CASSSQGEQPQHF.

V usage is TRBV13 and J usage is TRBJ2-1; no clear D. V dropped 4 bases and J dropped 7 bases, with 14 bases sitting between them. CDR3 size: 14 residues. Germline values: CDR1 PRHDT, CDR2 FYEKMQ (reference sequence). The CDR3 region has the DNA TGTGCCAGCAGCTCGAGGTTGGTTCGGAATGAGCAGTTCTTC. Its protein product is CASSSRLVRNEQFF.

This rearrangement joins TRBV10-3 to TRBJ1-6; TRBD1 is a possible D gene (6 bases). Trimming cost V 7 bases and J 7 bases, with 14 bases left between them. This CDR3 spans 14 amino acids. CDR1 ENHRY and CDR2 SYGVKD come from the germline V gene. The CDR3 nucleotides are TGTGCCATCAAGGGGGGAAAACCGAATTCACCCCTCCACTTT. Its translation: CAIKGGKPNSPLHF.

This chain links TRBV11-3 with TRBJ2-1; either TRBD1 or TRBD2 may fit D (5 bases each). CDR1 is SGHNT, CDR2 YENEEA, per germline. CDR3 size: 14 residues. The V and J ends lost 5 bases and 5 bases respectively, with 13 bases between them. CDR3 coding DNA: TGTGCCAGCAGCCGGACAAGGGGACACAATGAGCAGTTCTTC. This sequence encodes CASSRTRGHNEQFF.

The V and J genes are TRBV4-1 and TRBJ1-3; D is possibly TRBD1 (6 bases). Germline CDR1 MGHRA, CDR2 YSYEKL. Trimming took off 2 bases at V and 4 bases at J, with 27 bases between the two ends. The CDR3 totals 20 residues. For the CDR3, the DNA is TGCGCCAGCAGCCAACCCCCCTATAAGGGAGGGGGGGTATGGGGAAACACCATATATTTT. Translation gives CASSQPPYKGGGVWGNTIYF.

The genes are TRBV19 and TRBJ1-3; D is undetermined. The CDR3 consists of 16 residues. The germline V gene encodes CDR1 LNHDA and CDR2 SQIVND (reference sequence). Trimming took off 5 bases at V and 0 bases at J, with 14 bases between the two ends. The CDR3 reads CASSVAPGSSGNTIYF. The DNA for the CDR3 is TGTGCCAGTAGTGTGGCCCCTGGGAGCTCTGGAAACACCATATATTTT.

The chain employs TRBV30 and TRBJ2-3, with a possible D match to TRBD2 (5 bases). Germline V gene sequence: CDR1 GTSNPN, CDR2 SVGIG (reference sequence). Between the trimmed V and J ends, which lost 2 bases and 5 bases, there was a span of 8 bases. The CDR3 extends over 12 amino acids. CDR3 coding DNA: TGTGCCTGGAGTCTGGGGAGAGATACGCAGTATTTT. This translates into CAWSLGRDTQYF.

The V gene is TRBV19, the J gene TRBJ1-5; D possibly corresponds to TRBD1 (5 bases). V gave up 4 bases and J gave up 5 bases, with 21 bases separating them. Per the germline V gene, CDR1 is LNHDA and CDR2 is SQIVND (reference sequence). The CDR3 spans 17 residues. The CDR3 spells CASSNHRLGTDHQPQHF. Here the CDR3 DNA reads TGTGCCAGTAGTAACCACCGACTGGGGACGGACCATCAGCCCCAGCATTTT.

The rearrangement links TRBV19 to TRBJ2-7; 9 nucleotides match TRBD1. The CDR3 extends over 15 amino acids. Trimming at V came to 6 bases and at J to 0 bases, leaving 6 bases not matched to a gene. CDR1 is LNHDA and CDR2 is SQIVND in the germline V gene (reference sequence). The CDR3 sequence: CASSIPGQGSYEQYF. In DNA, the CDR3 is TGTGCCAGTAGCATACCGGGACAGGGCTCCTACGAGCAGTACTTC.

The V and J genes are TRBV25-1 and TRBJ2-3; perhaps TRBD1 as D (6 bases). V lost 7 bases to trimming and J lost 2 bases, with 16 bases between them. CDR1 is MGHDK and CDR2 is SYGVNS in the germline V gene. CDR3 size: 15 residues. The CDR3, as DNA: TGTGCCAGCACACGAAATCAGGGGCCCACAGATACGCAGTATTTT. Translated: CASTRNQGPTDTQYF.

The genes are TRBV28 and TRBJ1-2; D might be TRBD1 (6 bases). This CDR3 contains 15 residues. V shed 11 bases and J shed 2 bases, with 21 bases lying between them. Per germline, CDR1 MDHEN and CDR2 SYDVKM. CDR3 nucleotides: TGTGCCTGCTACGGACTGGGACACCCCAACTATGGCTACACCTTC. Translating gives CACYGLGHPNYGYTF.

The chain has TRBV28 and TRBJ1-4, with D hard to call. Per germline, CDR1 MDHEN and CDR2 SYDVKM. The CDR3 is 14 amino acids. Trimming took 7 bases from V and 8 from J, leaving 17 bases between them. The CDR3 DNA reads TGTGCCAGCATCCCCTCGGGGTTCGAAGAAAAACTGTTTTTT. It encodes CASIPSGFEEKLFF.